This T cell receptor (beta chain) derives from a study of blood T cell repertoires in COVID-19 (dated by TCRdb to about 2020). Study-level background: Samples from collaborators originated in the United States, Italy and Spain and spanned both the acute and convalescent phases of COVID-19. The material from the prospective study consisted of cDNA or gDNA derived from T cells, B-cell-depleted T cells, or PBMCs. The sample metadata nearly always contained a de-identified subject ID, COVID-19 status, age in years and sex. Subjects who had been exposed to COVID-19, were actively infected with it, or had recovered from it provided the deeply sampled blood TCRbeta repertoires that made up the dataset. The repertoires were released in a freely available public database meant as a resource for research on the immune response to SARS-CoV-2. HLA class I and class II types, where available, came from metadata supplied by the sample provider rather than from assay-based typing. The samples were drawn from two sources: the first 160 participants of the ongoing ImmuneRACE study, and 950 to 1,500 subjects contributed by 6 global collaborators. Study-level results and caveats: How much clinical and demographic metadata was included differed by source and by participant, and the metadata was provided uncurated.

In the prospective study, participants were 18 to 89 years old, resided in 20 to 30 geographic areas of the United States, and were enrolled through a virtual design. In the prospective study, cohorts were assigned on the basis of participant-reported clinical history obtained from a screening survey and a study questionnaire. Recovered participants in ImmuneRACE Cohort 3 were defined as having two consecutive negative NP/OP PCR tests, clearance from a healthcare professional, or resolution of symptoms. Mobile phlebotomists in the prospective study collected whole blood, serum and a nasopharyngeal or oropharyngeal swab from every participant. Additional blood draws and questionnaires over an approximately 2-month period could optionally be provided by prospective study participants. Blood samples from the prospective study were shipped frozen or at room temperature prior to DNA extraction. TCRbeta CDR3 regions were amplified from genomic DNA using the immunoSEQ Assay, a bias-controlled multiplex PCR. The original pipeline was this. The number of nucleated cells in each sample was estimated from the amplification of reference gene primers within the assay. Sequence reads were collapsed and filtered to measure the absolute abundance of every unique TCRbeta CDR3 rearrangement. For each sample, productive Simpson clonality was calculated as the square root of Simpson's diversity index across productive rearrangements. TCRdb carries this immuneACCESS record with in-frame sequences only. Its versions omit some clonotypes, under half of them owing to an unresolved V gene in the studies checked, with the rest unexplained. Clone size and the V and J calls come from that table; the DNA yielded D and trimming. This sample holds about 220,000 clones; less than 90% were observed only once. 5.5% to 7.5% of the sample lies in the top ten.

A note on this clone: Its antigen is currently not known. Base qualities are not provided; no much larger clone lies one nucleotide away.

The trim is 2 bases for V and 1 base for J, with a gap of 17 bases between the germline ends. Based on the germline V gene, the CDR1 and CDR2 sequences are MDHEN and SYDVKM. The CDR3 covers 17 residues, taking in both the cysteine and the phenylalanine. CDR3 DNA only is kept here, 51 bases in frame from base 1. Sequencing used PBMCs or T cells enriched from blood (not recorded which). This TCR was recovered from a woman in her thirties or forties who had recovered from COVID-19. The V gene is TRBV28 and the J gene is TRBJ1-1; perhaps TRBD1 is the D gene, with 6 bases matching. The CDR3 loop reads CASSLRTTGWGNTEAFF. The DNA reads as follows: TGTGCCAGCAGTTTACGGACAACAGGGTGGGGGAACACTGAAGCTTTCTTT.